The 24 T cell receptor beta chains below come from one sample, sequenced in a study of cytomegalovirus exposure and HLA in healthy donors. The PCR was carried out with 60 Vbeta primers and 13 Jbeta primers. The repertoire was sequenced with immunoSEQ multiplex PCR; TCRdb's copy has only in-frame clones and lacks some. The table records under 300,000 clones, roughly 70% of them present only once. Material for sequencing was PBMCs. The receptors were sampled from a female donor in good health and CMV-seronegative.

The J gene is TRBJ2-2, the V gene TRBV5-1; 11 nucleotides align to TRBD1. The CDR3 covers 14 residues. In germline, CDR1 is SGHRS, CDR2 YFSETQ. Unmatched junction bases numbered 3, after V lost 4 bases and J lost 7 bases. The CDR3 coding sequence is TGCGCCAGCAGCGAAGGGACAGGGGGCGGGGAGCTGTTTTTT. Protein: CASSEGTGGGELFF.

V usage is TRBV6-6 and J usage is TRBJ1-1; D possibly corresponds to TRBD1 (5 bases). The CDR3 has 11 amino acids. Germline V gives CDR1 MNHNY, CDR2 SVGAGI (reference sequence). Deletions cut 8 bases from V and 6 bases from J, with 10 bases between. CDR3 bases: TGTGCCAGCGGCTCCAGGGCTGAAGCTTTCTTT. Its protein product is CASGSRAEAFF.

V and J are TRBV5-4 and TRBJ2-1; TRBD1 matches 8 bases. V lost 4 bases and J lost 10; bases outside the gene matches: 10. The CDR3 spans 14 residues. Germline V CDR1 and CDR2: SGHNT, YYREEE (reference sequence). The CDR3 reads CASSPPGQVKEQFF. CDR3 sequence (DNA): TGTGCCAGCAGCCCGCCGGGACAGGTTAAAGAGCAGTTCTTC. The full variable domain, completed using reference TRBV5-4 and TRBJ2-1, is ETGVTQSPTHLIKTRGQQVTLRCSSQSGHNTVSWYQQALGQGPQFIFQYYREEENGRGNFPPRFSGLQFPNYSSELNVNALELDDSALYLCASSPPGQVKEQFFGPGTRLTVL.

V is TRBV19 and J is TRBJ1-5; D perhaps matches TRBD1 (5 bases). V was pared by 5 bases and J by 9 bases, with 14 bases between. Per the germline V gene, CDR1 is LNHDA and CDR2 is SQIVND (reference sequence). CDR3 length: 13 residues. The CDR3 coding sequence is TGTGCCAGTAGTCCACTCAGGGTGCTGCCCCAGCATTTT. Its translation: CASSPLRVLPQHF.

This rearrangement joins TRBV2 to TRBJ1-2, with a weak D call TRBD1 (5 bases). Germline CDR1 SNHLY, CDR2 FYNNEI. The CDR3 length is 16 residues. V shed 6 bases and J shed 6 bases, with 23 bases lying between them. The CDR3 sequence: CASRFPGNPHGDGYTF. The CDR3 DNA follows: TGTGCCAGCAGATTTCCAGGGAATCCACATGGTGATGGCTACACCTTC.

The genes are TRBV6-5 and TRBJ2-2; maybe TRBD2 (5 bases). V was clipped by 6 bases and J by 6 bases, with 11 bases between them. Looked up from germline, CDR1 is MNHEY and CDR2 is SVGAGI. The CDR3 runs to 13 residues. For the CDR3, the DNA is TGTGCCAGCAGACCCGGGGAGTCCGGGGAGCTGTTTTTT. Encoded protein: CASRPGESGELFF.

The chain has TRBV13 and TRBJ2-1; tentative D call: TRBD2 (6 bases). This CDR3 is 16 amino acids long. Trimming cost V 5 bases and J 2 bases, with 16 bases left between them. CDR1 and CDR2 from the germline V gene are PRHDT and FYEKMQ (reference sequence). CDR3: CASSARSGRAYNEQFF. For the CDR3, the DNA is TGTGCCAGCAGCGCACGTAGCGGCCGTGCCTACAATGAGCAGTTCTTC.

This clone has just a few counts. The V gene is TRBV5-1, the J gene TRBJ1-5; maybe TRBD1 (5 bases). CDR1 SGHRS and CDR2 YFSETQ come from the germline V gene. V was clipped by 1 base and J by 4 bases, with 9 bases between them. The CDR3 has 14 residues. This CDR3 reads CASSLRGGNQPQHF. In DNA form, the CDR3 reads TGCGCCAGCAGCTTGCGGGGGGGGAATCAGCCCCAGCATTTT.

This sequence joins TRBV19 and TRBJ2-7, with TRBD2 as a possible D gene (6 bases). Germline-derived CDR1 and CDR2 are LNHDA and SQIVND (reference sequence). V was trimmed by 3 bases and J by 3 bases, leaving 9 bases between them. CDR3 length: 13 residues. CDR3 protein: CASSIAGRYEQYF. The CDR3 DNA reads as TGTGCCAGTAGTATCGCGGGACGCTACGAGCAGTACTTC. Based on the CDR3 plus reference TRBV19 and TRBJ2-7, the full variable domain is DGGITQSPKYLFRKEGQNVTLSCEQNLNHDAMYWYRQDPGQGLRLIYYSQIVNDFQKGDIAEGYSVSREKKESFPLTVTSAQKNPTAFYLCASSIAGRYEQYFGPGTRLTVT.

This clone is a singleton in its sample. The chain uses TRBV5-1 and TRBJ2-1, with D possibly TRBD1 on 6 matching bases. Germline CDR1 reads SGHRS; CDR2 reads YFSETQ. V gave up 2 bases and J gave up 9 bases, with 18 bases separating them. The CDR3 sequence is 15 residues long. The CDR3 nucleotides read TGCGCCAGCAGCTTTTTAGCAGGGGCGGAACTTGAGCAGTTCTTC. As protein: CASSFLAGAELEQFF.

The rearrangement uses TRBV5-6 and TRBJ1-3; 7 nucleotides align to TRBD1. After removal of 4 bases from V and 0 bases from J, the junction contained 4 bases not matched to a gene. There are 15 residues in the CDR3. Germline assignment: CDR1 SGHDT and CDR2 YYEEEE. As DNA, the CDR3 is TGTGCCAGCAGCCTGGGACAGTTCTCTGGAAACACCATATATTTT. This translates into CASSLGQFSGNTIYF.

The CDR3 DNA reads TGTGCCAGCAGCAGTCAAGGGGGCGCCGACTATGGCTACACCTTC. It encodes CASSSQGGADYGYTF. This sequence joins TRBV5-5 and TRBJ1-2, with 7 bases that match TRBD1. V gave up 4 bases and J gave up 3 bases; unmatched junction bases: 9. The CDR3 extends over 15 amino acids. Germline assignment: CDR1 SGHKS and CDR2 YYEKEE (reference sequence).

Concerning this clone itself: Other DNA sequences in this specimen translate into the identical CDR3. The rearrangement uses TRBV4-1 and TRBJ2-7, with 11 bases fitting TRBD2. Germline V gene lookup returns CDR1 MGHRA and CDR2 YSYEKL. With V trimmed by 2 bases and J by 4 bases, 4 bases remained unmatched. This CDR3 is built from 15 residues. The CDR3 coding sequence is TGCGCCAGCAGCCAAACTAGCGGGAGTTCTTACGAGCAGTACTTC. It specifies CASSQTSGSSYEQYF.

This CDR3 reads CASSFTTLQGTIYGYTF. Here the CDR3 DNA reads TGCGCCAGCAGCTTCACTACCTTACAGGGGACCATCTATGGCTACACCTTC. The chain joins TRBV5-1 to TRBJ1-2; 7 bases align to TRBD1. V was pared by 2 bases and J by 4 bases, with 14 bases of the junction left unmatched. This CDR3 region has 17 residues. Germline lookup yields CDR1 SGHRS and CDR2 YFSETQ.

This clone was picked up a small number of times. CDR3 sequence reads: CASSPPWWGGSEQYF. DNA for the CDR3: TGCGCCAGCAGCCCCCCCTGGTGGGGAGGGAGCGAGCAGTACTTC. V and J are TRBV5-1 and TRBJ2-7; 7 nucleotides match TRBD2. J was trimmed by 6 bases and V by 4 bases; bases with no gene match: 13. This CDR3 spans 15 amino acids. The V gene's germline CDR1 is SGHRS and CDR2 YFSETQ.

This clone was detected only a few times. The V call is TRBV18, the J call TRBJ1-1; D gene unclear. CDR1 and CDR2 from the germline V gene are KGHSH and LQKENI. This CDR3 region has 11 residues. The V end was cut by 8 bases, the J end by 5 bases, with 9 bases between. CDR3 amino acids: CASTEKTEAFF. The DNA for the CDR3 is TGTGCCAGCACAGAGAAGACTGAAGCTTTCTTT.

The genes are TRBV28 and TRBJ1-5, with 7 nucleotides matching TRBD1. Germline-derived CDR1 and CDR2 are MDHEN and SYDVKM. J gave up 3 bases and V 8 bases, and 10 bases lay outside the gene matches. This CDR3 region has 15 residues. CDR3: CASGAGQFFNQPQHF. DNA of the CDR3: TGTGCCAGCGGGGCGGGACAGTTCTTCAATCAGCCCCAGCATTTT.

This rearrangement joins TRBV10-3 to TRBJ2-7; 10 positions match TRBD1. The J segment lost 3 bases and the V segment lost 3 bases, leaving 8 bases of the junction unmatched. Germline V gene sequence: CDR1 ENHRY, CDR2 SYGVKD. CDR3 length equals 16 residues. The CDR3 coding sequence is TGTGCCATCAGTGACCCGGGACAGGGGTCTTACTACGAGCAGTACTTC. It specifies CAISDPGQGSYYEQYF.

This clone was seen a single time. The DNA for the CDR3 is TGTGCCAGCAGCTTGGCTGGTAGCGGGAGCGTCGGCCCAGATACGCAGTATTTT. Its translation: CASSLAGSGSVGPDTQYF. The chain recombines TRBV5-4 with TRBJ2-3; 9 bases line up with TRBD2. V lost 0 bases to trimming and J lost 4 bases; unmatched junction nucleotides: 12. From germline, CDR1 is SGHNT and CDR2 YYREEE (reference sequence). This CDR3 is 18 amino acids long. Using reference TRBV5-4 and TRBJ2-3 for the parts outside the CDR3, the full variable domain is ETGVTQSPTHLIKTRGQQVTLRCSSQSGHNTVSWYQQALGQGPQFIFQYYREEENGRGNFPPRFSGLQFPNYSSELNVNALELDDSALYLCASSLAGSGSVGPDTQYFGPGTRLTVL.

The V gene is TRBV19, the J gene TRBJ2-3; 14 bases line up with TRBD2. The CDR3 covers 15 residues. Germline CDR1 is LNHDA and CDR2 is SQIVND (reference sequence). J was trimmed by 4 bases and V by 6 bases; bases with no gene match: 3. In DNA, the CDR3 is TGTGCCAGTAGCCAGGGACTAGCGGGAGCAGATACGCAGTATTTT. The encoded protein is CASSQGLAGADTQYF.

The chain links TRBV6-5 to TRBJ2-3; tentative D call: TRBD1 (6 bases). The CDR3 contains 12 residues. Germline lookup yields CDR1 MNHEY and CDR2 SVGAGI. V lost 3 bases, J lost 10 bases, and 11 bases lay in between. The CDR3 DNA is TGTGCCAGCAGTTATACAGGGCTTCCGCAGTATTTT. It codes for CASSYTGLPQYF.

There are a few counts of this clone. The J gene is TRBJ2-3, the V gene TRBV29-1; D perhaps matches TRBD2 (5 bases). V lost 4 bases, J lost 1 base, and 12 bases lay in between. CDR1 and CDR2 (germline): SQVTM, ANQGSEA. This CDR3 comprises 14 residues. The chain's CDR3 is CSVGRAERTDTQYF. The CDR3 nucleotides read TGCAGCGTTGGGCGGGCCGAACGCACAGATACGCAGTATTTT.

V gene TRBV10-3 combines with J gene TRBJ2-1; 10 bases fit TRBD2. The germline V gene has CDR1 ENHRY and CDR2 SYGVKD. The CDR3 loop spans 16 amino acids. Unmatched junction bases numbered 10, after V lost 5 bases and J lost 6 bases. The CDR3 bases are TGTGCCATCAGTCCACTTTCCGGGACTAGCGTCAATGAGCAGTTCTTC. This codes for CAISPLSGTSVNEQFF.

The chain has TRBV5-1 and TRBJ2-7, with no clear D. Trimming left V 0 bases short and J 3 bases short, with 10 bases between. The length of the CDR3 is 14 residues. CDR1 and CDR2 from the germline V gene are SGHRS and YFSETQ. Written as DNA, the CDR3 is TGCGCCAGCAGCTTGGGTTTAAGGAGCTACGAGCAGTACTTC. Its translation: CASSLGLRSYEQYF.